Detailed here is one T cell receptor beta chain. Its specificity is not known. The sample is drawn from a study of T-cell reconstitution after alpha-beta-depleted transplantation in children. General study findings and limits: Expanded clones from the graft, numbering several hundred, reportedly supplied alpha-beta T cells about two months after transplant. The origin of high day-60 TCRbeta diversity in some patients lay in surviving recipient T cells and thymic progenitors. Hyperexpanded clones declined; after one year, newly produced T cells mostly supplied diversity.

The TCRbeta library was prepared with unique molecular identifiers. Using its own MiXCR run on the PCR reads, TCRdb lists one record per CDR3 protein. Of around 800,000 distinct CDR3 sequences detected, around 17% appear once; the ten largest clones hold around 4.5%. Germline V gene data show CDR1 as DFQATT and CDR2 as SNEGSKA (reference sequence). V dropped 5 bases and J dropped 4; count of bases not matched to a gene: 10. The CDR3 length is 14 residues. The TCR comes from a male patient between 5 and 17 years old who had a stem cell transplant for acute lymphoblastic leukemia, so the T cells may come from the graft donor. The source material was PBMCs, mostly from graft donor cells, sampled 360 days after TCRalphabeta/CD19-depleted stem cell transplant. The V call is TRBV20-1, the J call TRBJ2-7; 8 bases are a match to TRBD1. The CDR3 bases are TGCAGTGCTGGCCCTGGGACAGGAGATTACGAGCAGTACTTC. Protein product: CSAGPGTGDYEQYF.